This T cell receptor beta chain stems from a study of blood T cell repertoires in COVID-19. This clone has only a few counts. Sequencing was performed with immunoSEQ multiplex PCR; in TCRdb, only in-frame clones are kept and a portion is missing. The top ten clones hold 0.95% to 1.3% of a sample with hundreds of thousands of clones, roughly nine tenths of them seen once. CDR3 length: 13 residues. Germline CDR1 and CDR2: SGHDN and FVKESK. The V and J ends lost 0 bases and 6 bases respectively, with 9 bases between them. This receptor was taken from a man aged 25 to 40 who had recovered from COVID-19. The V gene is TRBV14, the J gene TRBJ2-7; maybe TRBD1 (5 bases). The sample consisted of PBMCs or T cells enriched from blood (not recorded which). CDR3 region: CASSQDIGAEQYF. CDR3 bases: TGTGCCAGCAGCCAAGATATTGGGGCCGAGCAGTACTTC.